These T cell receptor beta chains were read from a single sample in a study of beta chain features in type 1 diabetes. Clones were sequenced by immunoSEQ multiplex PCR, and TCRdb holds only the in-frame ones, with some missing. Of around 180,000 clones listed, 7.8% are singletons. Sequencing was done on a sample of central memory CD4+ T cells from blood. These receptors all stem from a woman aged 40 to 55 with type 1 diabetes. Each CDR3 is given with its conserved first and last residue. D genes are given only for firm matches. Clone size appears in some rows only: once, few, many, or a class for an expanded clone.

v_call: TRBV19; clone_size: few; d_call: .; j_call: TRBJ1-1; cdr3_nt: TGTGCCAGTAGTCCTAGGACAGCTGAAGCTTTCTTT; cdr3_aa: CASSPRTAEAFF
v_call: TRBV7-3; clone_size: .; d_call: TRBD2; j_call: TRBJ2-1; cdr3_nt: TGTGCCAGCAGCTCCTATTCGGGGGGTCGGGGTGAGCAGTTCTTC; cdr3_aa: CASSSYSGGRGEQFF
v_call: TRBV23-1; clone_size: many; d_call: .; j_call: TRBJ2-4; cdr3_nt: TGCGCCAGCAGTCTACGGTTGCTAGCCAAAAACATTCAGTACTTC; cdr3_aa: CASSLRLLAKNIQYF
v_call: TRBV10-3; clone_size: few; d_call: .; j_call: TRBJ2-5; cdr3_nt: TGTGCCATCAGTGATCATCTAGCGACCCAAGAGACCCAGTACTTC; cdr3_aa: CAISDHLATQETQYF
v_call: TRBV7-2; clone_size: .; d_call: .; j_call: TRBJ2-5; cdr3_nt: TGTGCCAGCAGCTTAGAGGCGGTTCACCAGACCCAGTACTTC; cdr3_aa: CASSLEAVHQTQYF
v_call: TRBV28; clone_size: .; d_call: TRBD1; j_call: TRBJ1-5; cdr3_nt: TGTGCCAGCAGTTTGCAGGGGGCCCAGCCCCAGCATTTT; cdr3_aa: CASSLQGAQPQHF
v_call: TRBV4-3; clone_size: many; d_call: .; j_call: TRBJ2-4; cdr3_nt: TGCGCCAGCAGCCAAGGTCGACAGTCTCGGGACATTCAGTACTTC; cdr3_aa: CASSQGRQSRDIQYF
v_call: TRBV29-1; clone_size: few; d_call: .; j_call: TRBJ1-2; cdr3_nt: TGCAGCGTCCTGAGACAGGAAGATGGCTACACCTTC; cdr3_aa: CSVLRQEDGYTF
v_call: TRBV18; clone_size: few; d_call: TRBD1; j_call: TRBJ2-7; cdr3_nt: TGTGCCAGCTCGTCTAGGACAGGTTCCTACGAGCAGTACTTC; cdr3_aa: CASSSRTGSYEQYF
v_call: TRBV19; clone_size: .; d_call: TRBD1; j_call: TRBJ1-2; cdr3_nt: TGTGCCAGTAGTGTCCCGGGACAGGGCAACTATGGCTACACCTTC; cdr3_aa: CASSVPGQGNYGYTF
v_call: TRBV5-1; clone_size: few; d_call: .; j_call: TRBJ1-3; cdr3_nt: TGCGCCAGCAGCTTGGACAACTCTGGAAACACCATATATTTT; cdr3_aa: CASSLDNSGNTIYF
v_call: TRBV27; clone_size: .; d_call: TRBD1; j_call: TRBJ1-5; cdr3_nt: TGTGCCAGCAGGACAGGGGACCAGCCCCAGCATTTT; cdr3_aa: CASRTGDQPQHF
v_call: TRBV19; clone_size: .; d_call: .; j_call: TRBJ1-1; cdr3_nt: TGTGCCAGTAGTCTGGGGGGTTGGAACACTGAAGCTTTCTTT; cdr3_aa: CASSLGGWNTEAFF
v_call: TRBV10-3; clone_size: few; d_call: .; j_call: TRBJ1-1; cdr3_nt: TGTGCCATCAGTGAGCAGGAAGAAGCGAACACTGAAGCTTTCTTT; cdr3_aa: CAISEQEEANTEAFF
v_call: TRBV6-5; clone_size: few; d_call: TRBD1; j_call: TRBJ1-2; cdr3_nt: TGTGCCAGCAGTTACTCGGGACAGCAAAGGGGCTACACCTTC; cdr3_aa: CASSYSGQQRGYTF
v_call: TRBV30; clone_size: once; d_call: .; j_call: TRBJ1-5; cdr3_nt: TGTGCCTGGAGTCAGGGTCTCAGCAATCAGCCCCAGCATTTT; cdr3_aa: CAWSQGLSNQPQHF
v_call: TRBV5-1; clone_size: .; d_call: .; j_call: TRBJ1-1; cdr3_nt: TGCGCCAGCAGCTTGGGGGGGCTGAACGGGGAAGCTTTCTTT; cdr3_aa: CASSLGGLNGEAFF
v_call: TRBV29-1; clone_size: few; d_call: TRBD1; j_call: TRBJ1-1; cdr3_nt: TGCAGCGTTTCTACCGGGACAGGGGGGCCCACTGAAGCTTTCTTT; cdr3_aa: CSVSTGTGGPTEAFF
v_call: TRBV6-5; clone_size: .; d_call: .; j_call: TRBJ2-2; cdr3_nt: TGTGCCAGCAGTCGGACAGTGAACACCGGGGAGCTGTTTTTT; cdr3_aa: CASSRTVNTGELFF
v_call: TRBV7-9; clone_size: .; d_call: TRBD1; j_call: TRBJ1-5; cdr3_nt: TGTGCCAGCAGCCCGGGACAGGGAGGGACGACCCAGCATTTT; cdr3_aa: CASSPGQGGTTQHF
v_call: TRBV7-9; clone_size: few; d_call: .; j_call: TRBJ2-3; cdr3_nt: TGTGCCAGCAGCTTAGGTAGCGCCACAGATACGCAGTATTTT; cdr3_aa: CASSLGSATDTQYF
v_call: TRBV28; clone_size: few; d_call: .; j_call: TRBJ1-3; cdr3_nt: TGTGCCAGCAGTTTATTGTCTACAGCTGGAAACACCATATATTTT; cdr3_aa: CASSLLSTAGNTIYF
v_call: TRBV9; clone_size: .; d_call: TRBD1; j_call: TRBJ2-5; cdr3_nt: TGTGCCAGCAGCGTAGGGAGTACAGGGGGCCTGGGAGAGACCCAGTACTTC; cdr3_aa: CASSVGSTGGLGETQYF
v_call: TRBV29-1; clone_size: .; d_call: TRBD1; j_call: TRBJ2-1; cdr3_nt: TGCAGCGTTAGACAGGGGGCGGCTGAGCAGTTCTTC; cdr3_aa: CSVRQGAAEQFF
v_call: TRBV6-5; clone_size: .; d_call: .; j_call: TRBJ1-1; cdr3_nt: TGTGCCACCCATAACCGGGTCACTGAAGCTTTCTTT; cdr3_aa: CATHNRVTEAFF
v_call: TRBV2; clone_size: .; d_call: .; j_call: TRBJ1-4; cdr3_nt: TGTGCCAGCAGTGGGCTAGACAATGAAAAACTGTTTTTT; cdr3_aa: CASSGLDNEKLFF
v_call: TRBV7-9; clone_size: .; d_call: .; j_call: TRBJ2-4; cdr3_nt: TGTGCCAGCAGCTTTGGGGCCGTCCCGGCCAAAAACATTCAGTACTTC; cdr3_aa: CASSFGAVPAKNIQYF
v_call: TRBV11-1; clone_size: .; d_call: .; j_call: TRBJ2-5; cdr3_nt: TGTGCCAGCAGCCAGGACAGTTCTGGAGAGACCCAGTACTTC; cdr3_aa: CASSQDSSGETQYF
v_call: TRBV7-2; clone_size: few; d_call: .; j_call: TRBJ1-2; cdr3_nt: TGTGCCAGCAGCTTAGGACGGGGAAGCGGGGGCTACACCTTC; cdr3_aa: CASSLGRGSGGYTF
v_call: TRBV6-6; clone_size: .; d_call: TRBD2; j_call: TRBJ2-5; cdr3_nt: TGTGCCAGCACGGGGGGTGGCAGCCAAGGGACCCAGTACTTC; cdr3_aa: CASTGGGSQGTQYF
v_call: TRBV5-1; clone_size: .; d_call: .; j_call: TRBJ2-2; cdr3_nt: TGCGCCAGCACCACCAGGACAGCCAACACCGGGGAGCTGTTTTTT; cdr3_aa: CASTTRTANTGELFF
v_call: TRBV7-6; clone_size: .; d_call: .; j_call: TRBJ2-2; cdr3_nt: TGTGCCAGCAGCCGGAGGTGGAACACCGGGGAGCTGTTTTTT; cdr3_aa: CASSRRWNTGELFF
v_call: TRBV7-2; clone_size: .; d_call: TRBD1; j_call: TRBJ1-5; cdr3_nt: TGTGCCAGCAGCCCCGACAGGGAACAGCCCCAGCATTTT; cdr3_aa: CASSPDREQPQHF
v_call: TRBV18; clone_size: .; d_call: TRBD2; j_call: TRBJ2-3; cdr3_nt: TGTGCCAGCTCACCGGGGGGGACTAGCGGGAGCCCAGATACGCAGTATTTT; cdr3_aa: CASSPGGTSGSPDTQYF
v_call: TRBV28; clone_size: .; d_call: .; j_call: TRBJ1-1; cdr3_nt: TGTGCCAGCAGTCCCGGACGGAGGGAAACGGAAGCTTTCTTT; cdr3_aa: CASSPGRRETEAFF
v_call: TRBV7-2; clone_size: .; d_call: .; j_call: TRBJ1-2; cdr3_nt: TGTGCCAGCAGCTTAGCGCTCCCCCAGGGCAACTATGGCTACACCTTC; cdr3_aa: CASSLALPQGNYGYTF
v_call: TRBV28; clone_size: .; d_call: TRBD1; j_call: TRBJ1-5; cdr3_nt: TGTGCCAGCAGTCCGTCGGGACAGGGTGTTTATAGCAATCAGCCCCAGCATTTT; cdr3_aa: CASSPSGQGVYSNQPQHF
v_call: TRBV5-4; clone_size: many; d_call: TRBD1; j_call: TRBJ2-5; cdr3_nt: TGTGCCAGCAGCTCCGGGACAGAGCAAGAGACCCAGTACTTC; cdr3_aa: CASSSGTEQETQYF
v_call: TRBV14; clone_size: .; d_call: .; j_call: TRBJ2-3; cdr3_nt: TGTGCCAGCAGCCCCCGTAGTGGCGGAAACACAGATACGCAGTATTTT; cdr3_aa: CASSPRSGGNTDTQYF
v_call: TRBV5-1; clone_size: few; d_call: TRBD1; j_call: TRBJ2-7; cdr3_nt: TGCGCCAGCAGCTTAGCAGGGGGCACCTACGAGCAGTACTTC; cdr3_aa: CASSLAGGTYEQYF